These 27 T cell receptor beta chains came from one sample sequenced in a study of T-cell memory formation after mild COVID-19. TCRdb reprocessed the 5' RACE reads via MiXCR and lists one record per CDR3 protein. The sample holds approximately 430,000 distinct CDR3 sequences; about a quarter are singletons and the top ten take over 10%. Sequencing was carried out using PBMCs or a T cell subset sorted from them (not recorded which). These TCRs come from an adult woman who had mild COVID-19 (a few samples of this study predate the infection). Cell type and time point are not known.

This clonotype came up a few times. CDR3 loop: CATSDRLAGGWDEQFF. The CDR3 coding sequence is TGTGCCACCAGTGATCGACTAGCGGGAGGGTGGGATGAGCAGTTCTTC. The genes are TRBV24-1 and TRBJ2-1; 14 positions match TRBD2. Germline trimming cut 3 bases from V and 8 bases from J; bases unmatched to any gene: 5. This CDR3 has 16 residues. The germline gives CDR1 KGHDR, CDR2 SFDVKD.

In the case of this clonotype: One base away lies a much larger clone, so this may be a sequencing read error. CDR3 nucleotides: TGCGCCAGCAGCTTGTGGGGGCCCGGAGAGACCCAGTACTTC. It yields the protein CASSLWGPGETQYF. The chain is built from TRBV5-1 and TRBJ2-5, with D possibly TRBD1 on 6 matching bases. CDR3 length equals 14 residues. Germline lookup yields CDR1 SGHRS and CDR2 YFSETQ. V was clipped by 1 base and J by 4 bases, with 11 bases between them.

This clonotype has just a few counts. The J gene is TRBJ2-1, the V gene TRBV15, with D perhaps matching TRBD1 or TRBD2 (6 bases each). Germline CDR1 is LNHNV and CDR2 is YYDKDF (reference sequence). The CDR3 is 15 residues long. With 1 base removed from V and 4 bases from J, the gap between germline ends came to 11 bases. CDR3 in amino acids: CATSRGRGGYNEQFF. The CDR3 nucleotides are TGTGCCACCAGCAGAGGCAGGGGAGGTTACAATGAGCAGTTCTTC. The full variable domain, rest sourced from reference TRBV15 and TRBJ2-1, is DAMVIQNPRYQVTQFGKPVTLSCSQTLNHNVMYWYQQKSSQAPKLLFHYYDKDFNNEADTPDNFQSRRPNTSFCFLDIRSPGLGDTAMYLCATSRGRGGYNEQFFGPGTRLTVL.

J is TRBJ2-2 and V is TRBV5-1; D perhaps matches TRBD1 (6 bases). V lost 0 bases and J 4 bases, leaving 7 bases between the germline ends. The CDR3 covers 14 residues. CDR1 is SGHRS, CDR2 YFSETQ, per germline. Written as DNA, the CDR3 is TGCGCCAGCAGCTTGGTACAGGGCACCGGGGAGCTGTTTTTT. Its protein product is CASSLVQGTGELFF.

The table lists this clonotype with a few counts. The chain links TRBV7-9 to TRBJ1-2; unclear D gene. This CDR3 contains 10 residues. Germline CDR1 and CDR2: SEHNR and FQNEAQ (reference sequence). Trimming stripped 7 bases from V and 13 bases from J, with 13 bases between. Here the CDR3 reads CASTRPAATF. As DNA, the CDR3 is TGTGCCAGCACCCGGCCGGCAGCCACCTTC. Full variable domain (rest looked up from reference TRBV7-9 and TRBJ1-2): DTGVSQNPRHKITKRGQNVTFRCDPISEHNRLYWYRQTLGQGPEFLTYFQNEAQLEKSRLLSDRFSAERPKGSFSTLEIQRTEQGDSAMYLCASTRPAATFGSGTRLTVV.

This clonotype was counted a few times. V usage is TRBV12-3 or TRBV12-4 and J usage is TRBJ2-7, with D tentatively TRBD2 (5 bases). Trimming stripped 4 bases from V and 7 bases from J, with 14 bases between. The CDR3 spans 13 residues. DNA for the CDR3: TGTGCCAGCAGTTCCCCGCGCCGGGGAGAGCAGTACTTC. It codes for CASSSPRRGEQYF.

The genes are TRBV30 and TRBJ2-5, with 14 bases fitting TRBD2. V shed 5 bases, J shed 9 bases, and the junction held 11 bases outside the gene matches. The CDR3 contains 15 residues. Germline-derived CDR1 and CDR2 are GTSNPN and SVGIG (reference sequence). The CDR3 DNA sequence: TGTGCCTGGCATCCGGGACTAGCGGGGGTTGGTCCCCAGTACTTC. Amino acids: CAWHPGLAGVGPQYF.

J is TRBJ2-7 and V is TRBV19, with TRBD1 identical over 7 bases. V lost 1 base to trimming and J lost 5 bases; unmatched junction nucleotides: 2. The CDR3 length is 13 residues. Germline V gene lookup returns CDR1 LNHDA and CDR2 SQIVND (reference sequence). This CDR3 reads CASSIGQGHEQYF. In DNA, the CDR3 is TGTGCCAGTAGTATAGGACAGGGACACGAGCAGTACTTC.

This clonotype has only one observation. The gene calls are TRBV9 and TRBJ2-3; D may correspond to TRBD1 or TRBD2 (6 bases each). V was clipped by 7 bases and J by 4 bases, with 13 bases between them. The CDR3 has 13 residues. Germline V gives CDR1 SGDLS, CDR2 YYNGEE. Here the CDR3 reads CASPYRGPDTQYF. CDR3 sequence (DNA): TGTGCCAGCCCCTACCGGGGGCCAGATACGCAGTATTTT. Combining the CDR3 with reference TRBV9 and TRBJ2-3 gives the whole variable domain DSGVTQTPKHLITATGQRVTLRCSPRSGDLSVYWYQQSLDQGLQFLIQYYNGEERAKGNILERFSAQQFPDLHSELNLSSLELGDSALYFCASPYRGPDTQYFGPGTRLTVL.

The V gene is TRBV15, the J gene TRBJ1-6; tentatively, D is TRBD1 (5 bases). Germline assignment: CDR1 LNHNV and CDR2 YYDKDF (reference sequence). V lost 5 bases and J 7 bases, leaving 9 bases between the germline ends. The CDR3 runs 13 residues. The CDR3 DNA reads as TGTGCCACCAGCGGGACGGAAAATTCACCCCTCCACTTT. Its translation is CATSGTENSPLHF.

The chain combines TRBV14 with TRBJ1-3; TRBD1 might be the D (6 bases). Germline assignment: CDR1 SGHDN and CDR2 FVKESK. CDR3 size: 15 residues. V lost 3 bases, J lost 0 bases, and 9 bases lay in between. Written as DNA, the CDR3 is TGTGCCAGCAGCCAGCGGACAGTCTCTGGAAACACCATATATTTT. Protein sequence: CASSQRTVSGNTIYF.

The chain employs TRBV20-1 and TRBJ1-2; D unresolved. The CDR3 spans 16 residues. V was shortened by 0 bases and J by 5 bases, with 19 bases between the two germline ends. The germline V gene encodes CDR1 DFQATT and CDR2 SNEGSKA (reference sequence). CDR3 residues: CSARDKSAGSFYGYTF. The CDR3 DNA is TGCAGTGCTAGAGATAAATCGGCAGGTAGTTTTTATGGCTACACCTTC.

The J gene is TRBJ2-1, the V gene TRBV7-9; no clear D. Germline assignment: CDR1 SEHNR and CDR2 FQNEAQ (reference sequence). The CDR3 runs 14 residues. V was clipped by 1 base and J by 10 bases, with 14 bases between them. CDR3 residues: CASSLGRSRTEQFF. CDR3 nucleotides: TGTGCCAGCAGCTTAGGAAGGTCGCGGACGGAGCAGTTCTTC.

The rearrangement uses TRBV20-1 and TRBJ1-1; 10 nucleotides align to TRBD1. The CDR3 length is 12 residues. The germline V gene has CDR1 DFQATT and CDR2 SNEGSKA (reference sequence). V was pared by 2 bases and J by 8 bases, with 2 bases of the junction left unmatched. CDR3 loop: CSARRDRGEAFF. CDR3 bases: TGCAGTGCTAGACGGGACAGGGGAGAAGCTTTCTTT.

This clonotype was counted only a few times. This chain uses TRBV12-3 or TRBV12-4 with TRBJ2-7; D is undetermined. The CDR3 is 14 amino acids. V lost 7 bases to trimming and J lost 2 bases, with 15 bases between them. CDR3 in DNA: TGTGCCAGCACTCCCTGGGGTAGGGCCTACGAGCAGTACTTC. This gives the protein CASTPWGRAYEQYF.

The V and J genes are TRBV12-5 and TRBJ2-1; D is unresolved. Trimming pared 0 bases from V and 11 bases from J, leaving 8 bases between. CDR1 is LGHNT, CDR2 FRNRAP, per germline. The CDR3 has 12 residues. CDR3 residues: CASGLVIGQQFF. CDR3 DNA sequence: TGTGCTAGTGGTTTGGTAATCGGACAGCAGTTCTTC.

This chain joins TRBV7-6 and TRBJ2-2, with 7 bases matching TRBD1. V was pared by 5 bases and J by 3 bases, with 6 bases of the junction left unmatched. The CDR3 sequence is 15 residues long. Germline V lookup: CDR1 SGHVS, CDR2 FNYEAQ. Here the CDR3 DNA reads TGTGCCAGCAGCCCGGGACAGCGGTACACCGGGGAGCTGTTTTTT. Amino acids: CASSPGQRYTGELFF.

The chain employs TRBV30 and TRBJ2-3; perhaps TRBD2 as D (5 bases). The V and J ends lost 1 base and 3 bases respectively, with 11 bases between them. This CDR3 comprises 14 residues. Germline loops: CDR1 GTSNPN, CDR2 SVGIG (reference sequence). CDR3 nucleotides: TGTGCCTGGAGTGGACCGACTATAACAGATACGCAGTATTTT. Translation: CAWSGPTITDTQYF.

The rearrangement links TRBV27 to TRBJ2-2; no firm D call. Germline CDR1 reads MNHEY; CDR2 reads SMNVEV (reference sequence). V was clipped by 6 bases and J by 6 bases, with 17 bases between them. The CDR3 runs 15 residues. The CDR3 DNA sequence: TGTGCCAGCAGAGACGGGTCGTTCGGTCCCGGGGAGCTGTTTTTT. It yields the protein CASRDGSFGPGELFF.

This clonotype has only one observation. The gene calls are TRBV6-2 or TRBV6-3 and TRBJ1-1; 11 nucleotides agree with TRBD1. V gave up 6 bases and J gave up 0 bases; unmatched junction bases: 6. The CDR3 is 16 amino acids. Germline values: CDR1 MNHEY, CDR2 SVGEGT. DNA for the CDR3: TGTGCCAGCAGCAGCGGGACAGGGGGTCTGAACACTGAAGCTTTCTTT. Amino acid sequence: CASSSGTGGLNTEAFF.

V is TRBV20-1 and J is TRBJ2-1; 10 bases align to TRBD2. CDR1 DFQATT and CDR2 SNEGSKA come from the germline V gene (reference sequence). Trimming cost V 0 bases and J 3 bases; bases outside gene matches: 2. This CDR3 is built from 15 residues. The CDR3: CSARESGRGYNEQFF. The CDR3 DNA reads TGCAGTGCTAGAGAGAGCGGGAGGGGCTACAATGAGCAGTTCTTC.

CDR3 sequence (DNA): TGCGCCAGCAGCCAAGTGGCTGGGGGGGACGGCCGCAATCAGCCCCAGCATTTT. Amino acids: CASSQVAGGDGRNQPQHF. The chain is built from TRBV4-1 and TRBJ1-5, with a weak D call TRBD1 (5 bases). Germline V lookup: CDR1 MGHRA, CDR2 YSYEKL. This CDR3 comprises 18 residues. Trimming removed 1 base at V and 2 bases at J, with 18 bases between.

This chain uses TRBV7-8 with TRBJ2-1; 9 bases align to TRBD2. With V trimmed by 4 bases and J by 3 bases, 19 bases remained unmatched. This CDR3 spans 20 amino acids. CDR1 SGHVS and CDR2 FQNEAQ come from the germline V gene. The CDR3 sequence is CASSSANQGLADSDYNEQFF. CDR3 sequence (DNA): TGTGCCAGCAGCTCAGCAAATCAGGGACTAGCCGACTCGGACTACAATGAGCAGTTCTTC.

Note on this clonotype: A read error may account for a junction end that differs from germline. This chain uses TRBV27 with TRBJ2-7, with 11 bases identical to TRBD2. Germline V CDR1 and CDR2: MNHEY, SMNVEV (reference sequence). CDR3 length: 13 amino acids. The CDR3 DNA is TGTGCCAGCTCTCTTCATAGCGGGAGGGACCCTGGCTTC. This translates into CASSLHSGRDPGF.

This clonotype was counted a few times. The gene calls are TRBV20-1 and TRBJ1-1; D gene ambiguous. Between the trimmed V and J ends, which lost 0 bases and 10 bases, there was a span of 3 bases. CDR3 length: 9 residues. Germline assignment: CDR1 DFQATT and CDR2 SNEGSKA (reference sequence). The CDR3 loop is CSARDGAFF. As DNA, the CDR3 is TGCAGTGCTAGAGACGGAGCTTTCTTT.

This clonotype was observed a few times. The chain has TRBV11-3 and TRBJ2-5, with 10 bases lining up with TRBD1. CDR1 is SGHNT and CDR2 is YENEEA in the germline V gene. The V gene end was trimmed by 2 bases and the J gene end by 2 bases; junction bases not matched to a gene: 5. The length of the CDR3 is 16 residues. In DNA form, the CDR3 reads TGTGCCAGCAGCTTAACGGGACAGGGGTTACAAGAGACCCAGTACTTC. It encodes CASSLTGQGLQETQYF.

V and J are TRBV7-3 and TRBJ2-7; tentative D call: TRBD1 (6 bases). Germline V gene data show CDR1 as SGHTA and CDR2 as FQGTGA. The V end lost 11 bases, the J end lost 0 bases, and 11 bases lay between the germline ends. The CDR3 totals 12 residues. The CDR3, as DNA: TGTGCCCGACCGGACAGCTCCTACGAGCAGTACTTC. Protein: CARPDSSYEQYF.